This T cell receptor (beta chain) was documented in a study of OX40 agonist ivuxolimab in advanced cancers. In the study overall: Patients were given ivuxolimab, an antibody that agonizes OX40 (CD134). Study results and limitations: A proportion of nonresponders additionally exhibited low normalized T-cell clonal expansion. Not determined was the antigen specificity of the expanded peripheral T cells.

Germline CDR1 reads SEHNR; CDR2 reads FQNEAQ (reference sequence). V was clipped by 3 bases and J by 7 bases; unmatched bases: 6. The CDR3 sequence is 16 residues long. Details on this clone: Its target is unknown.

Exclusion of a patient followed from autoimmune disease history or systemic immunosuppression. Profiling relied on immunoSEQ multiplex PCR, and the TCRdb table lists in-frame clones only, not all of them. The data hold about 40,000 clones, with around 82% observed a single time. This TCR was recovered from an adult with an advanced solid tumor such as melanoma, head and neck, liver or kidney cancer. The sample was CD4+ or CD8+ T cells sorted from blood, taken in a trial of the OX40 agonist ivuxolimab. The rearrangement uses TRBV7-9 and TRBJ2-2; TRBD1 matches 12 bases. CDR3 nucleotide sequence: TGTGCCAGCAGCTTTTCCGGGACAGGGGGCGGCGGGGAGCTGTTTTTT. It yields the protein CASSFSGTGGGGELFF.